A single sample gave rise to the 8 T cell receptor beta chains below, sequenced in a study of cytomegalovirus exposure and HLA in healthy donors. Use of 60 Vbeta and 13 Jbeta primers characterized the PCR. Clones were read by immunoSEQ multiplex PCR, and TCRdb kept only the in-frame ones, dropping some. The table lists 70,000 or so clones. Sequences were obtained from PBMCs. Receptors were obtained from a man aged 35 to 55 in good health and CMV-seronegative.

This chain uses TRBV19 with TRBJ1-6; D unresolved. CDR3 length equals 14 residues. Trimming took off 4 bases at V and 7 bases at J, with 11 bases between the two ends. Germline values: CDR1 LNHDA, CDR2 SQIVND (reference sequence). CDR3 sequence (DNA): TGTGCCAGTAGTAGGGCCGGGAGAAATTCACCCCTCCACTTT. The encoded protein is CASSRAGRNSPLHF.

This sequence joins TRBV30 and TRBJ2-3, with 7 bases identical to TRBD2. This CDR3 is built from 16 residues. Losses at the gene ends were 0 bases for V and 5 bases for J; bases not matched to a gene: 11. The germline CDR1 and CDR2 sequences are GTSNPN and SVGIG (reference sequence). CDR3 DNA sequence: TGTGCCTGGAGTGTAATACCAGGTGCTAGCGGAGATACGCAGTATTTT. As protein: CAWSVIPGASGDTQYF.

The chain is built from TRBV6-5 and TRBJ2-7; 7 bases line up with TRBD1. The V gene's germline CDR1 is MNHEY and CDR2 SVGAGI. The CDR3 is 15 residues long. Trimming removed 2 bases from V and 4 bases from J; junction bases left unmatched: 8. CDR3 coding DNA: TGTGCCAGCAGTTACGCGACAGGGCCTGTTTACGAGCAGTACTTC. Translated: CASSYATGPVYEQYF.

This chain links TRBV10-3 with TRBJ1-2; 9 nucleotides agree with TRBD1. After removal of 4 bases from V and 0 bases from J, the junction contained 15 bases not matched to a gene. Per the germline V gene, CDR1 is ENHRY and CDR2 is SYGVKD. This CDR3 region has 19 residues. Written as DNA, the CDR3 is TGTGCCATCAGTGTGAAGCGGGACAGGGCTGAAGGAGCTAACTATGGCTACACCTTC. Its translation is CAISVKRDRAEGANYGYTF.

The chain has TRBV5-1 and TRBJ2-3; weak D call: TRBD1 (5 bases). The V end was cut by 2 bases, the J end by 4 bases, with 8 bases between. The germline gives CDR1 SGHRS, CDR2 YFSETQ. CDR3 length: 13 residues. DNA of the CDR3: TGCGCCAGCAGCTTCCAAGGGGCAGATACGCAGTATTTT. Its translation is CASSFQGADTQYF.

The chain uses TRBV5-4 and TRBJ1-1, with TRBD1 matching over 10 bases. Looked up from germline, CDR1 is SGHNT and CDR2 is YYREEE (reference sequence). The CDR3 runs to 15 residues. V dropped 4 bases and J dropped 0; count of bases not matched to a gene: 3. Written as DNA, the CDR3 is TGTGCCAGCAGCCCGACAGGGGGCGTGAACACTGAAGCTTTCTTT. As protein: CASSPTGGVNTEAFF.

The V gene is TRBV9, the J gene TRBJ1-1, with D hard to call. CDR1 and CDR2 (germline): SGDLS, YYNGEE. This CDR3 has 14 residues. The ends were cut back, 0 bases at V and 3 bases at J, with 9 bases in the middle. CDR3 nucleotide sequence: TGTGCCAGCAGCGTAGATCCTCGGGACACTGAAGCTTTCTTT. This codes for CASSVDPRDTEAFF.

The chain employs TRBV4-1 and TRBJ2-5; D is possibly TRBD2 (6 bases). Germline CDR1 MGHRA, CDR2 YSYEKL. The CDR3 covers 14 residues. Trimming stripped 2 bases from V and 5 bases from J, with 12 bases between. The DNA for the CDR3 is TGCGCCAGCAGCCAACCCAGGGAGGCCGAGACCCAGTACTTC. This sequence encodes CASSQPREAETQYF.